This TCR beta chain was identified in a study of molecular identifiers for immune sequencing clone quantification. TCRdb passed the PCR reads through MiXCR, listing each CDR3 protein once. The data show about 40,000 distinct CDR3 sequences, roughly 20% seen once. This clonotype was seen repeatedly, ten times or more. CDR1 is SGHRS, CDR2 YFSETQ, per germline. The CDR3 covers 17 residues. V dropped 1 base and J dropped 4; count of bases not matched to a gene: 7. The TCR sequence derives from a human donor in good health. Some libraries in this study had Jurkat cell RNA spiked in. What was sequenced was naive CD8+ T cells from blood, with Jurkat cell RNA spiked in. Subset in this sample: FACS-sorted CD8+CD4-CCR7+CD45RA+ naive T cells. The chain employs TRBV5-1 and TRBJ2-2; 10 positions agree with TRBD2. DNA for the CDR3: TGCGCCAGCAGCTTGTCTCCTAGCGGGAGAAGCACCGGGGAGCTGTTTTTT. Protein product: CASSLSPSGRSTGELFF.